This is a list of T cell receptor beta chains from one sample in a study of OX40 agonist ivuxolimab in advanced cancers. The method was immunoSEQ multiplex PCR; TCRdb's version includes in-frame clones alone and lacks a portion of them. Found here are tens of thousands of clones, about 87% of them singletons; the top ten hold roughly 0.56%. The sample was CD4+ or CD8+ T cells sorted from blood, taken in a trial of the OX40 agonist ivuxolimab. These receptors were obtained from an adult with an advanced solid tumor such as melanoma, head and neck, liver or kidney cancer. CDR3s include the opening cysteine and the closing phenylalanine or tryptophan. Fields, in order: CDR3 protein, CDR3 DNA, V gene, CDR3 length, D gene, J gene. The D gene is left open where the match is weak.

CASNGQGFYNEQFF TGTGCCAGCAACGGACAGGGGTTTTACAATGAGCAGTTCTTC TRBV27 14 TRBD1 TRBJ2-1
CASSPEGTVSYYGYTF TGTGCCAGCAGCCCAGAGGGGACGGTTAGCTACTATGGCTACACCTTC TRBV11-3 16 . TRBJ1-2
CASRGQGRYEQYF TGTGCCAGTAGGGGACAGGGGAGGTACGAGCAGTACTTC TRBV19 13 TRBD1 TRBJ2-7
CASSQDQGRRTGANVLTF TGCGCCAGCAGCCAAGATCAAGGCAGGCGCACTGGGGCCAACGTCCTGACTTTC TRBV4-1 18 . TRBJ2-6
CASRGTDTQYF TGTGCCAGTAGAGGCACAGATACGCAGTATTTT TRBV19 11 . TRBJ2-3
CASSKPFLDEQFF TGTGCCAGTAGTAAACCCTTTTTGGATGAGCAGTTCTTC TRBV19 13 . TRBJ2-1
CASSRSSGMTETQYF TGTGCCAGCAGTCGGTCTAGCGGGATGACGGAGACCCAGTACTTC TRBV2 15 TRBD2 TRBJ2-5
CASSSYRAATDTQYF TGTGCCAGCAGTTCTTACCGCGCGGCCACAGATACGCAGTATTTT TRBV7-8 15 . TRBJ2-3
CASSESGRGLAGELFF TGCGCCAGCAGTGAATCGGGCAGGGGGTTAGCCGGGGAGCTGTTTTTT TRBV10-1 16 TRBD1 TRBJ2-2
CASSYSGDRNEKLFF TGTGCCAGCAGTTACTCCGGGGACAGAAATGAAAAACTGTTTTTT TRBV6-6 15 TRBD1 TRBJ1-4
CASSPSGAGLRQYF TGTGCCAGCAGCCCCTCCGGGGCGGGGCTCAGACAGTACTTC TRBV7-9 14 . TRBJ2-7